This T cell receptor (beta chain) is from a study of cytomegalovirus exposure and HLA in healthy donors. The PCR contained 60 Vbeta and 13 Jbeta primers. Libraries were prepared by immunoSEQ multiplex PCR; TCRdb keeps only in-frame clonotypes and omits some of them. The table includes about 54,000 clones, 82% detected once. The CDR3 is 15 residues long. Germline-derived CDR1 and CDR2 are MNHNS and SASEGT. V lost 2 bases, J lost 6 bases, and 6 bases stayed unmatched. Remarks on this clone: Its antigen remains unidentified.

Study outcomes and limitations: For most TCR beta V segments, an earlier analysis put the productive rate at about 87% or about 30% of the time.

The TCR comes from a young woman in good health and CMV-seronegative. Sequencing used PBMCs. The chain carries TRBV6-1 and TRBJ2-1; 8 nucleotides agree with TRBD2. CDR3 coding DNA: TGTGCCAGCAGTGAATTGAATAGCGGGATCAATGAGCAGTTCTTC. As protein: CASSELNSGINEQFF.